This T cell receptor beta chain was found in a study of T cell repertoires in cytomegalovirus infection. Study summary: CMV infection plus the matching HLA type was flagged by public TCR beta signatures. Findings of the study overall: CMV carriers having the relevant HLA were flagged by cumulative public TCR beta family frequency.

On this clonotype itself: No antigen is known for it.

With 7 bases removed from V and 9 bases from J, the gap between germline ends came to 13 bases. The CDR3 contains 13 residues. The germline V gene encodes CDR1 MNHEY and CDR2 SVGAGI. TCRdb called the reads again in MiXCR, with one record for every CDR3 protein. The repertoire holds 600,000 to 800,000 distinct CDR3 sequences, with approximately 24% as singletons. Material for sequencing was CD8+ T cells from PBMCs. The chain uses TRBV6-5 and TRBJ1-6; tentative D call: TRBD1 (5 bases). The TCR was taken from a human donor in good health (CMV status not recorded). Some clones in this sample may be carry-over from other donors' samples. Written as DNA, the CDR3 is TGTGCCAGCAACTTTCAGGGTACTTCACCCCTCCACTTT. Translation gives CASNFQGTSPLHF.